One and the same sample provided the 10 T cell receptor beta chains below, sequenced in a study of response to subunit inactivated influenza vaccine. Using its own MiXCR run on the RT-PCR reads, TCRdb lists one record per CDR3 protein. Here the sample spans about 800,000 distinct CDR3 sequences, 21% being singletons. Sample: PBMCs from blood, taken around 5 days after vaccination. The source of these receptors is a man aged 45-65 years who received an inactivated influenza vaccine.

The chain has TRBV15 and TRBJ2-1; 9 bases are a match to TRBD2. The CDR3 contains 15 residues. Germline V gene data show CDR1 as LNHNV and CDR2 as YYDKDF (reference sequence). V lost 1 base to trimming and J lost 7 bases; unmatched junction nucleotides: 5. DNA for the CDR3: TGTGCCACCAGCAGAGGGGGCGGGGGGGAGAATGAGCAGTTCTTC. This sequence encodes CATSRGGGGENEQFF.

The sample holds a few counts of this clonotype. The chain couples TRBV6-1 to TRBJ1-1; no firm D call. The germline V and J ends were trimmed by 6 bases and 0 bases, with 11 bases remaining between them. The CDR3 has 14 amino acids. In germline, CDR1 is MNHNS, CDR2 SASEGT. The CDR3, as DNA: TGTGCCAGCAGCCGTGGACGGATGAACACTGAAGCTTTCTTT. This gives the protein CASSRGRMNTEAFF.

This clonotype was detected a few times. CDR3 nucleotides: TGTGCCAGCAGTTACTCCCAGTCCCAGTGGGATACGCAGTATTTT. It codes for CASSYSQSQWDTQYF. The rearrangement links TRBV6-5 to TRBJ2-3; D gene unclear. Germline V gives CDR1 MNHEY, CDR2 SVGAGI. CDR3 length equals 15 residues. V was trimmed by 0 bases and J by 6 bases, leaving 13 bases between them.

V is TRBV12-3 or TRBV12-4 and J is TRBJ2-2; no clear D. This CDR3 comprises 15 residues. V lost 4 bases to trimming and J lost 0 bases, with 9 bases between them. The CDR3 spells CASSYDNANTGELFF. In DNA, the CDR3 is TGTGCCAGCAGTTACGACAACGCGAACACCGGGGAGCTGTTTTTT.

The chain uses TRBV11-1 and TRBJ2-1; 10 bases map to TRBD2. The V gene end was trimmed by 3 bases and the J gene end by 5 bases; junction bases not matched to a gene: 7. CDR1 SGHAT and CDR2 FQDESV come from the germline V gene (reference sequence). The CDR3 has 16 amino acids. In nucleotides, the CDR3 is TGTGCCAGCAGCTTTGCGTTTCTAGCGGGAGACAATGAGCAGTTCTTC. It encodes CASSFAFLAGDNEQFF.

This clonotype has more than one count but fewer than ten. This chain joins TRBV20-1 and TRBJ2-5; the D is unclear. The germline V gene encodes CDR1 DFQATT and CDR2 SNEGSKA (reference sequence). The germline V and J ends were trimmed by 3 bases and 5 bases, with 13 bases remaining between them. This CDR3 is 13 amino acids long. The CDR3 DNA sequence: TGCAGTGCTAGGAACCGGGCGTGGGAGACCCAGTACTTC. This codes for CSARNRAWETQYF.

This clonotype was observed at least ten times. The chain links TRBV12-3 or TRBV12-4 to TRBJ2-5; D unclear. V lost 3 bases to trimming and J lost 7 bases, with 12 bases between them. The CDR3 contains 13 residues. The CDR3: CASSFVQETTQYF. The CDR3 bases are TGTGCCAGCAGTTTTGTTCAGGAAACGACCCAGTACTTC.

The J gene is TRBJ2-5, the V gene TRBV3-1; no definite D call. The ends were cut back, 5 bases at V and 6 bases at J, with 13 bases in the middle. The CDR3 loop spans 13 amino acids. Germline V gene data show CDR1 as LGHDT and CDR2 as YNNKEL (reference sequence). The CDR3 DNA follows: TGTGCCAGCAGCTCGGACGGGCCGAAGACCCAGTACTTC. It translates to CASSSDGPKTQYF.

This clonotype was counted a few times. The chain links TRBV9 to TRBJ2-7; D perhaps matches TRBD1 (5 bases). The CDR3 totals 15 residues. The germline V and J ends were trimmed by 0 bases and 1 base, with 11 bases remaining between them. Germline lookup yields CDR1 SGDLS and CDR2 YYNGEE. CDR3: CASSVVGDVSYEQYF. Here the CDR3 DNA reads TGTGCCAGCAGCGTAGTAGGGGATGTGTCCTACGAGCAGTACTTC.

The chain employs TRBV29-1 and TRBJ2-5; 11 bases fit TRBD1. Germline V gives CDR1 SQVTM, CDR2 ANQGSEA. There are 14 residues in the CDR3. Trimming removed 3 bases from V and 5 bases from J; junction bases left unmatched: 5. CDR3 coding DNA: TGCAGCGTTGACCGGACAGGGGGCCTTGAGACCCAGTACTTC. This sequence encodes CSVDRTGGLETQYF.